The source of this T cell receptor beta chain is a study of T cells in Graves' hyperthyroidism and ophthalmopathy. Study overall: Peripheral blood collection took place at initial diagnosis, before any treatment.

Pregnant or lactating patients were excluded, as were those with uncontrolled infection or other autoimmune disease. CDR3 length: 15 residues. Germline V CDR1 and CDR2: MDHEN, SYDVKM. The junction had 7 bases not matched to a gene; V was cut back by 9 bases and J by 1 base. Comments on this clonotype: Its antigen is as yet unknown.

Amplification yielded TCR beta CDR3 regions, with RNA transcripts as the source. First-round RT-PCR of the TCR CDR3 relied on the HTBI primer set. TCRdb reprocessed the multiplex PCR reads with MiXCR, giving one entry per CDR3 protein. The repertoire holds 500,000 to 650,000 distinct CDR3 sequences, with about 15% as singletons. Study-wide points: Model-based prediction identified ophthalmopathy a median roughly six months prior to its onset.

The TCR originated in a woman aged 18-35 years with Graves' ophthalmopathy. The V call is TRBV28, the J call TRBJ2-1; TRBD1 matches 9 bases. The sample comprised blood. The DNA of the CDR3 is TGTGCCAGTAAGGGACAGGGAAAGTCCTACAATGAGCAGTTCTTC. This translates into CASKGQGKSYNEQFF.